Below are 4 T cell receptor beta chains sequenced from a single sample in a study of blood T cell repertoires in COVID-19. The protocol was immunoSEQ multiplex PCR, while the TCRdb copy is restricted to in-frame clones and leaves out a portion. The sample lists some 290,000 clones; nearly 90% were seen once. The sequenced sample consisted of peripheral blood. The receptors were sampled from a woman in her 40s with COVID-19, enrolled during active disease.

The chain employs TRBV18 and TRBJ1-4, with D unclear. The CDR3 is 16 residues long. V was clipped by 0 bases and J by 0 bases, with 8 bases between them. CDR1 KGHSH and CDR2 LQKENI come from the germline V gene. The CDR3 DNA is TGTGCCAGCTCACCACCTTTCGGGTCAACTAATGAAAAACTGTTTTTT. The encoded protein is CASSPPFGSTNEKLFF.

The V and J genes are TRBV12-5 and TRBJ1-1; 7 nucleotides match TRBD1. Germline V gene lookup returns CDR1 LGHNT and CDR2 FRNRAP. There are 13 residues in the CDR3. J gave up 1 base and V 5 bases, and 1 base lay outside the gene matches. The CDR3 DNA is TGTGCTAGTGGTAGACAGGGGAACACTGAAGCTTTCTTT. It encodes CASGRQGNTEAFF.

This chain connects TRBV7-8 to TRBJ2-3, with 9 bases identical to TRBD1. V lost 1 base and J lost 2; bases outside the gene matches: 4. Germline V CDR1 and CDR2: SGHVS, FQNEAQ. This CDR3 spans 16 amino acids. The DNA for the CDR3 is TGTGCCAGCAGCTTAGTCGGGACAGGGTACACAGATACGCAGTATTTT. The encoded protein is CASSLVGTGYTDTQYF. The full variable domain, rest sourced from reference TRBV7-8 and TRBJ2-3, is GAGVSQSPRYKVAKRGQDVALRCDPISGHVSLFWYQQALGQGPEFLTYFQNEAQLDKSGLPSDRFFAERPEGSVSTLKIQRTQQEDSAVYLCASSLVGTGYTDTQYFGPGTRLTVL.

The chain recombines TRBV6-4 with TRBJ2-3, with a possible D match to TRBD2 (6 bases). V was pared by 1 base and J by 0 bases, with 8 bases between. This CDR3 is 15 amino acids long. Germline loops: CDR1 MRHNA, CDR2 SNTAGT. The CDR3 loop is CASSDFAGSTDTQYF. CDR3 DNA sequence: TGTGCCAGCAGTGACTTTGCGGGGAGCACAGATACGCAGTATTTT.